Below, 11 T cell receptor beta chains from the same sample are listed, as sequenced in a study of T cell changes during pregnancy in multiple sclerosis. Assay: immunoSEQ multiplex PCR; the TCRdb copy retains only in-frame clones and omits some. The sample yields 90,000 to 100,000 clones, around 92% seen once. The material sequenced was peripheral blood, taken after pregnancy. All receptors come from a female donor in good health, enrolled as a control in a pregnancy study.

The J gene is TRBJ1-4, the V gene TRBV27, with a tentative D call TRBD1 (5 bases). The CDR3 is 15 amino acids. The germline V and J ends were trimmed by 0 bases and 7 bases, with 12 bases remaining between them. The germline gives CDR1 MNHEY, CDR2 SMNVEV (reference sequence). The CDR3 sequence: CASSLSGRVGEKLFF. CDR3 DNA: TGTGCCAGCAGTTTATCCGGCAGGGTTGGTGAAAAACTGTTTTTT.

This chain joins TRBV7-3 and TRBJ2-5, with a weak D call TRBD1 (6 bases). Germline lookup yields CDR1 SGHTA and CDR2 FQGTGA. This CDR3 is 13 amino acids long. Trimming cost V 3 bases and J 5 bases, with 10 bases left between them. The CDR3 spells CASSFRDRETQYF. In nucleotides, the CDR3 is TGTGCCAGCAGCTTCCGAGACAGGGAGACCCAGTACTTC.

V and J are TRBV2 and TRBJ2-3; D perhaps matches TRBD1 (6 bases). This CDR3 has 14 residues. CDR1 SNHLY and CDR2 FYNNEI come from the germline V gene. The V gene lost 10 bases and the J gene lost 1 base, with 15 bases spanning the gap. CDR3 region: CATTGSQGTDTQYF. CDR3 coding DNA: TGTGCCACAACAGGGTCGCAGGGCACAGATACGCAGTATTTT.

CDR3 DNA sequence: TGTGCCAGCAGCGTAGGAGGCGGGAGCAGCACAGATACGCAGTATTTT. Protein product: CASSVGGGSSTDTQYF. This chain links TRBV9 with TRBJ2-3; the match to TRBD2 covers 7 bases. The germline CDR1 and CDR2 sequences are SGDLS and YYNGEE. V lost 0 bases, J lost 0 bases, and 4 bases stayed unmatched. The CDR3 totals 16 residues.

This clone has only a few counts. The chain uses TRBV5-1 and TRBJ2-2, with D possibly TRBD2 on 5 matching bases. Germline CDR1 and CDR2: SGHRS and YFSETQ. CDR3 size: 14 residues. V lost 6 bases, J lost 1 base, and 10 bases lay in between. The CDR3 DNA reads TGCGCCAGCAACCGGGGTCTGAACACCGGGGAGCTGTTTTTT. It yields the protein CASNRGLNTGELFF.

This chain connects TRBV9 to TRBJ2-3; D is perhaps TRBD2 (5 bases). Trimming took 3 bases from V and 0 from J, leaving 14 bases between them. The CDR3 loop spans 16 amino acids. CDR1 and CDR2 from the germline V gene are SGDLS and YYNGEE. The CDR3 coding sequence is TGTGCCAGCAGCGAGAGAGGGTGGGCGAGCACAGATACGCAGTATTTT. Translated: CASSERGWASTDTQYF. The full variable domain, in which reference TRBV9 and TRBJ2-3 provide the parts outside the CDR3, is DSGVTQTPKHLITATGQRVTLRCSPRSGDLSVYWYQQSLDQGLQFLIQYYNGEERAKGNILERFSAQQFPDLHSELNLSSLELGDSALYFCASSERGWASTDTQYFGPGTRLTVL.

The chain carries TRBV11-2 and TRBJ2-5, with D tentatively TRBD1 (6 bases). This CDR3 is 13 amino acids long. CDR1 is SGHAT, CDR2 FQNNGV, per germline. V was shortened by 2 bases and J by 11 bases, with 15 bases between the two germline ends. The CDR3 DNA is TGTGCCAGCAGCTTAACTAGGGGGAGAGAGCAGTACTTC. Translating it yields CASSLTRGREQYF.

CDR3 region: CASAHTTSGNTIYF. The CDR3 coding sequence is TGTGCCAGCGCCCACACGACTTCTGGAAACACCATATATTTT. V and J are TRBV7-9 and TRBJ1-3, with D hard to call. Looked up from germline, CDR1 is SEHNR and CDR2 is FQNEAQ (reference sequence). Trimming removed 8 bases at V and 1 base at J, with 12 bases between. This CDR3 has 14 amino acids.

The J gene is TRBJ2-7, the V gene TRBV10-3; 7 nucleotides align to TRBD2. Germline assignment: CDR1 ENHRY and CDR2 SYGVKD. Trimming cost V 10 bases and J 3 bases; bases outside gene matches: 6. This CDR3 comprises 12 residues. The CDR3 here is CATGLGNYEQYF. The CDR3, as DNA: TGTGCCACCGGACTAGGGAACTACGAGCAGTACTTC.

CDR3 sequence reads: CASSLKSGRYNEQFF. The CDR3 region has the DNA TGTGCCAGCAGCTTGAAAAGCGGGAGATACAATGAGCAGTTCTTC. The V call is TRBV5-4, the J call TRBJ2-1, with TRBD2 matching 8 bases. Germline CDR1 is SGHNT and CDR2 is YYREEE (reference sequence). This CDR3 is 15 amino acids long. Trimming at V came to 1 base and at J to 4 bases, leaving 4 bases not matched to a gene.

The chain uses TRBV19 and TRBJ2-1; 10 bases are a match to TRBD1. The length of the CDR3 is 15 residues. The germline CDR1 and CDR2 sequences are LNHDA and SQIVND (reference sequence). The V gene end was trimmed by 6 bases and the J gene end by 5 bases; junction bases not matched to a gene: 7. CDR3 in amino acids: CASRRQGAPDNEQFF. CDR3 nucleotide sequence: TGTGCCAGTAGGCGACAGGGGGCGCCGGACAATGAGCAGTTCTTC.